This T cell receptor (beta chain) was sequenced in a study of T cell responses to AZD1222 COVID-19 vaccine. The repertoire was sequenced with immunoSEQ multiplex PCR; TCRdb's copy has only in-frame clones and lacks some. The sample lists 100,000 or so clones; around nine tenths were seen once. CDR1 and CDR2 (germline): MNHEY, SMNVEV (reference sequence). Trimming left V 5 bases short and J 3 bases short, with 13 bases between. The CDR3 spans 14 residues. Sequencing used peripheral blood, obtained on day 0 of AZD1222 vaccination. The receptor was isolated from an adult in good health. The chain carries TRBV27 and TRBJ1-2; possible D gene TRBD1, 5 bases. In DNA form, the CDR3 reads TGTGCCAGCAGTCCTACAGGCGGGGACTATGGCTACACCTTC. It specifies CASSPTGGDYGYTF.